In this sample, the clone carrying this TCR beta chain turned up many times. Its antigen is unidentified. The sample originates from a study of regulatory T cells in long-lasting Graves disease. Study-wide findings and caveats: Researchers examined only peripheral blood and not thyroid tissue.

Libraries of TCR beta came from iRepertoire HTBI primers plus Arm-PCR of CDR3 regions. MiXCR, applied by TCRdb to the multiplex PCR reads, yields one record per CDR3 protein. This sample has roughly 360,000 distinct CDR3 sequences, with around 11% found just once. CDR1 and CDR2 (germline): MNHGY, SVAAGI. The CDR3 consists of 15 residues. The J segment lost 3 bases and the V segment lost 3 bases, leaving 6 bases of the junction unmatched. Sample time point: newly diagnosed GD, antithyroid drugs for less than 3 months. Researchers made the TCR library from RNA that was extracted from PBMCs. These records were also assigned to another study, of T cells in Graves' hyperthyroidism and ophthalmopathy. As reported in that work: Those patients with uncontrolled infection, other autoimmune disease, pregnancy or lactation were excluded.

This receptor was taken from a woman in her late teens or twenties with Graves disease. V and J are TRBV6-9 and TRBJ2-7, with 9 bases that match TRBD2. The starting material was peripheral blood mononuclear cells (PBMCs), obtained at new diagnosis, from a patient treated with antithyroid drugs. The CDR3: CASSYPGLAFYEQYF. In DNA form, the CDR3 reads TGTGCCAGCAGTTACCCGGGACTAGCTTTCTACGAGCAGTACTTC.